This TCR beta chain was observed in a study of T cell repertoires in cytomegalovirus infection. The overall study: Indications of both CMV infection and matching HLA type were provided by public TCR beta signatures. Broader study findings: HLA-C-restricted CMV-specific TCR beta clonotypes were dominant in the ex vivo response. There were carriers of CMV plus the relevant HLA, and cumulative public TCR beta family frequency identified them.

The CDR3 has 15 amino acids. The ends lost 4 bases at V and 2 bases at J; junction bases unmatched: 5. Per the germline V gene, CDR1 is SGHTA and CDR2 is FQGNSA. This clonotype was counted ten times or more. The antigen is unknown. TCRdb called the reads again in MiXCR, with one record for every CDR3 protein. The sample lists around 260,000 distinct CDR3 sequences, less than 9.5% occurring once. Input material: PBMCs. This TCR was recovered from a human donor in good health (CMV status not recorded). Some clones in this sample may be carry-over from other donors' samples. The V call is TRBV7-2, the J call TRBJ2-7, with TRBD2 matching 10 bases. The CDR3 sequence is CASSSHSGGTYEQYF. CDR3 bases: TGTGCCAGCAGCTCTCATAGCGGGGGGACCTACGAGCAGTACTTC.